A single sample gave rise to the 9 T cell receptor beta chains below, sequenced in a study of cytomegalovirus exposure and HLA in healthy donors. PCR involved 60 Vbeta and 13 Jbeta primers. Repertoires were generated with immunoSEQ multiplex PCR, while TCRdb's copy carries only in-frame clones and drops some. In the table there are around 150,000 clones, about 75% of which are singletons. Source material: PBMCs. These receptors all come from a woman aged 50 to 60 in good health and CMV-seropositive.

This sequence joins TRBV19 and TRBJ2-3, with 11 bases matching TRBD2. Looked up from germline, CDR1 is LNHDA and CDR2 is SQIVND (reference sequence). There are 13 residues in the CDR3. The trim removed 4 bases at V and 8 bases at J, leaving 2 bases unmatched. CDR3: CASSKGTSGTQYF. CDR3 nucleotides: TGTGCCAGTAGTAAAGGGACTAGCGGTACGCAGTATTTT.

The V gene is TRBV2, the J gene TRBJ2-1, with a tentative D call TRBD2 (5 bases). The CDR3 spans 14 residues. CDR1 and CDR2 (germline): SNHLY, FYNNEI. V was trimmed by 1 base and J by 8 bases, leaving 12 bases between them. The CDR3 nucleotides read TGTGCCAGCAGTGAAGAAAGGGAGTGGGATGAGCAGTTCTTC. Amino acids: CASSEEREWDEQFF.

With respect to this clone: One junction end disagrees with the germline gene, perhaps due to a read error. The chain carries TRBV7-6 and TRBJ2-7; maybe TRBD1 (6 bases). The CDR3 is made up of 14 amino acids. The germline V gene has CDR1 SGHVS and CDR2 FNYEAQ. The CDR3 DNA follows: TGTGCCAGCAGATTAGGGGGACACAACTACGAGCAGTACTTC. Its protein is CASRLGGHNYEQYF.

The V and J genes are TRBV7-2 and TRBJ1-3; perhaps TRBD1 as D (6 bases). The V end lost 2 bases, the J end lost 0 bases, and 20 bases lay between the germline ends. This CDR3 comprises 19 residues. The germline CDR1 and CDR2 sequences are SGHTA and FQGNSA. The CDR3 loop is CASSLNYRVKVGSGNTIYF. DNA for the CDR3: TGTGCCAGCAGCTTAAACTACAGGGTAAAAGTCGGCTCTGGAAACACCATATATTTT.

This clone was counted only a few times. This rearrangement joins TRBV4-1 to TRBJ1-2, with unresolved D. The CDR3 has 14 amino acids. V dropped 0 bases and J dropped 4 bases, with 9 bases sitting between them. Germline values: CDR1 MGHRA, CDR2 YSYEKL. The DNA of the CDR3 is TGCGCCAGCAGCCAAGACCCGACGGGCTATGGCTACACCTTC. Translation: CASSQDPTGYGYTF.

V is TRBV7-9 and J is TRBJ1-1; 7 bases line up with TRBD1. The CDR3 runs to 12 residues. Germline CDR1 reads SEHNR; CDR2 reads FQNEAQ (reference sequence). The V segment lost 5 bases and the J segment 6 bases; nucleotides outside the gene matches: 3. The CDR3, as DNA: TGTGCCAGCAGCCGGGACAGTGCTGAAGCTTTCTTT. Protein sequence: CASSRDSAEAFF.

The chain combines TRBV19 with TRBJ2-7, with TRBD1 matching 7 bases. This CDR3 is built from 14 residues. Germline values: CDR1 LNHDA, CDR2 SQIVND (reference sequence). The ends lost 4 bases at V and 5 bases at J; junction bases unmatched: 8. The CDR3, as DNA: TGTGCCAGTAGTAGGGACAGTACGTTCCACGAGCAGTACTTC. It codes for CASSRDSTFHEQYF.

The genes are TRBV18 and TRBJ2-7; weak D call: TRBD1 (5 bases). CDR1 KGHSH and CDR2 LQKENI come from the germline V gene. There are 14 residues in the CDR3. Trimming cost V 6 bases and J 2 bases, with 14 bases left between them. CDR3 region: CASSPGREPYEQYF. CDR3 nucleotides: TGTGCCAGCTCCCCCGGCAGGGAACCCTACGAGCAGTACTTC.

The chain carries TRBV28 and TRBJ2-1; 8 positions match TRBD1. CDR3 length equals 17 residues. V dropped 4 bases and J dropped 7; count of bases not matched to a gene: 15. Germline assignment: CDR1 MDHEN and CDR2 SYDVKM. This CDR3 is CASSSPQRRGLNNEQFF. The CDR3 nucleotides read TGTGCCAGCAGTTCCCCCCAGCGCAGGGGGCTTAATAATGAGCAGTTCTTC.